One and the same sample provided the 19 T cell receptor beta chains below, sequenced in a study of cytomegalovirus exposure and HLA in healthy donors. The PCR was carried out with 60 Vbeta primers and 13 Jbeta primers. Using immunoSEQ multiplex PCR, the repertoire was profiled, and TCRdb retains in-frame clones only, with some absent. The sample yields 200,000 or so clones, around 75% seen once. Sequencing was carried out using PBMCs. These receptors originate from a male donor in good health and CMV-seropositive.

This clone has just one count. The CDR3 DNA reads as TGCGCCAGCAGCCACGGGACTAGCGGGGTCAGCGGATACGAGCAGTACTTC. Translated: CASSHGTSGVSGYEQYF. This chain joins TRBV4-3 and TRBJ2-7; 13 bases fit TRBD2. Germline V gene lookup returns CDR1 LGHNA and CDR2 YSLEER. V lost 3 bases to trimming and J lost 4 bases; unmatched junction nucleotides: 9. The CDR3 covers 17 residues.

The chain couples TRBV19 to TRBJ2-6; TRBD1 matches 9 bases. The CDR3 is 18 amino acids. Germline CDR1 LNHDA, CDR2 SQIVND (reference sequence). Trimming took 4 bases from V and 2 from J; bases not matched to a gene: 9. DNA for the CDR3: TGTGCCAGTAGTACCCTTCCCGGGACAGGGACTGGGGCCAACGTCCTGACTTTC. Its translation: CASSTLPGTGTGANVLTF.

In this sample, this clone turned up once. At the DNA level, this CDR3 is encoded by other sequences in the same sample as well. The chain carries TRBV7-2 and TRBJ1-1; the match to TRBD1 covers 10 bases. Trimming took 3 bases from V and 6 from J; bases not matched to a gene: 7. Germline CDR1 SGHTA, CDR2 FQGNSA. This CDR3 region has 15 residues. In DNA form, the CDR3 reads TGTGCCAGCAGCTTTATCGACAGGGGGCTCGCTGAAGCTTTCTTT. It yields the protein CASSFIDRGLAEAFF. The complete variable domain, with remaining parts taken from reference TRBV7-2 and TRBJ1-1, reads GAGVSQSPSNKVTEKGKDVELRCDPISGHTALYWYRQSLGQGLEFLIYFQGNSAPDKSGLPSDRFSAERTGGSVSTLTIQRTQQEDSAVYLCASSFIDRGLAEAFFGQGTRLTVV.

As DNA, the CDR3 is TGTGCCAGCAGCGGGTGGGACAGGGGCGTTGAAAAACTGTTTTTT. Its translation is CASSGWDRGVEKLFF. J is TRBJ1-4 and V is TRBV7-6, with 10 bases lining up with TRBD1. Germline trimming cut 5 bases from V and 7 bases from J; bases unmatched to any gene: 7. The CDR3 is made up of 15 amino acids. CDR1 is SGHVS, CDR2 FNYEAQ, per germline.

The chain carries TRBV14 and TRBJ2-1, with TRBD2 matching over 8 bases. V was clipped by 4 bases and J by 9 bases; unmatched bases: 11. The CDR3 has 15 residues. Germline V gene data show CDR1 as SGHDN and CDR2 as FVKESK. CDR3 nucleotides: TGTGCCAGCAGCCCCCTGGCGGGAGGTTCATTTGAGCAGTTCTTC. Its translation is CASSPLAGGSFEQFF.

The chain is built from TRBV6-6 and TRBJ2-5, with 8 bases matching TRBD2. With 9 bases clipped from V and 3 bases from J, the junction kept 15 bases outside the gene matches. Germline-derived CDR1 and CDR2 are MNHNY and SVGAGI (reference sequence). This CDR3 region has 16 residues. The CDR3 here is CASKSRGGWVEETQYF. For the CDR3, the DNA is TGTGCCAGTAAAAGTCGGGGGGGCTGGGTAGAAGAGACCCAGTACTTC.

About this clone: This CDR3 is also generated by other DNA sequences in the sample. The chain joins TRBV18 to TRBJ2-7, with D maybe TRBD2 (6 bases). The CDR3 runs 16 residues. Germline values: CDR1 KGHSH, CDR2 LQKENI. V lost 3 bases, J lost 3 bases, and 18 bases lay in between. In nucleotides, the CDR3 is TGTGCCAGCTCACCTCGGGGCGGGGACGGTGGCTACGAGCAGTACTTC. This gives the protein CASSPRGGDGGYEQYF. Full variable domain (missing parts from reference TRBV18 and TRBJ2-7): NAGVMQNPRHLVRRRGQEARLRCSPMKGHSHVYWYRQLPEEGLKFMVYLQKENIIDESGMPKERFSAEFPKEGPSILRIQQVVRGDSAAYFCASSPRGGDGGYEQYFGPGTRLTVT.

The rearrangement joins TRBV6-5 to TRBJ2-3; TRBD1 aligns across 7 bases. The CDR3 length is 15 residues. Germline loops: CDR1 MNHEY, CDR2 SVGAGI. J gave up 2 bases and V 5 bases, and 7 bases lay outside the gene matches. The CDR3 reads CASSTRTGATDTQYF. CDR3 DNA sequence: TGTGCCAGCAGTACCAGAACAGGGGCCACAGATACGCAGTATTTT.

The genes are TRBV5-5 and TRBJ1-2; 12 nucleotides match TRBD1. The length of the CDR3 is 14 residues. V lost 1 base, J lost 11 bases, and 6 bases stayed unmatched. Germline V gene data show CDR1 as SGHKS and CDR2 as YYEKEE (reference sequence). The CDR3 region has the DNA TGTGCCAGCAGCTTGACGGGGACAGGGGGCGGTTACACCTTC. Encoded protein: CASSLTGTGGGYTF. Looking up the rest from reference TRBV5-5 and TRBJ1-2 gives the full variable domain: DAGVTQSPTHLIKTRGQQVTLRCSPISGHKSVSWYQQVLGQGPQFIFQYYEKEERGRGNFPDRFSARQFPNYSSELNVNALLLGDSALYLCASSLTGTGGGYTFGSGTRLTVV.

The V call is TRBV7-9, the J call TRBJ2-4; D perhaps matches TRBD1 (6 bases). The CDR3 sequence is 14 residues long. The germline V gene has CDR1 SEHNR and CDR2 FQNEAQ (reference sequence). V shed 5 bases and J shed 3 bases, with 11 bases lying between them. The CDR3 sequence: CASSADRSKNIQYF. Written as DNA, the CDR3 is TGTGCCAGCAGCGCCGACAGGAGCAAAAACATTCAGTACTTC.

CDR3 residues: CASSQERQGPNQPQHF. The CDR3 DNA reads TGTGCCAGCAGCCAAGAAAGACAAGGCCCAAATCAGCCCCAGCATTTT. The chain is built from TRBV4-2 and TRBJ1-5; D unclear. Trimming took off 0 bases at V and 4 bases at J, with 13 bases between the two ends. CDR1 and CDR2 (germline): LGHNA, YNFKEQ. This CDR3 region has 16 residues.

This chain joins TRBV7-8 and TRBJ1-5, with 7 bases identical to TRBD1. There are 14 residues in the CDR3. In germline, CDR1 is SGHVS, CDR2 FQNEAQ. The trim removed 5 bases at V and 3 bases at J, leaving 4 bases unmatched. This chain's CDR3 is CASSLTGPNQPQHF. DNA of the CDR3: TGTGCCAGCAGCCTGACAGGGCCCAATCAGCCCCAGCATTTT.

This chain links TRBV5-6 with TRBJ2-5, with 7 positions matching TRBD1. Germline values: CDR1 SGHDT, CDR2 YYEEEE. Trimming took 6 bases from V and 0 from J; bases not matched to a gene: 11. The CDR3 is made up of 16 amino acids. This CDR3 is CASNPWGTAYQETQYF. In nucleotides, the CDR3 is TGTGCCAGCAACCCATGGGGGACAGCGTACCAAGAGACCCAGTACTTC.

The chain carries TRBV7-2 and TRBJ1-5, with 8 positions matching TRBD1. Germline CDR1 SGHTA, CDR2 FQGNSA. This CDR3 contains 14 residues. J lost 10 bases, V lost 5 bases, and 10 bases had no gene match. CDR3 nucleotides: TGTGCCAGCAGCGCCTCCGGGACAGGCCTTCCCCAGCATTTT. The encoded protein is CASSASGTGLPQHF.

The gene calls are TRBV5-6 and TRBJ1-1; D unclear. CDR3 length equals 15 residues. V gave up 2 bases and J gave up 2 bases, with 13 bases separating them. The germline CDR1 and CDR2 sequences are SGHDT and YYEEEE. The CDR3 loop reads CASSLEVPFNTEAFF. DNA for the CDR3: TGTGCCAGCAGCTTAGAGGTGCCTTTCAACACTGAAGCTTTCTTT.

This clone was detected once. The chain links TRBV18 to TRBJ2-3; 7 bases line up with TRBD1. V lost 5 bases and J lost 5; bases outside the gene matches: 13. The CDR3 covers 16 residues. CDR1 is KGHSH, CDR2 LQKENI, per germline. The CDR3 DNA follows: TGTGCCAGCTCATCTCCGGGACAGTGGGTCGGAGATACGCAGTATTTT. This encodes CASSSPGQWVGDTQYF.

The rearrangement joins TRBV30 to TRBJ1-5; 9 bases agree with TRBD1. The CDR3 is 12 amino acids. Germline assignment: CDR1 GTSNPN and CDR2 SVGIG (reference sequence). Trimming cost V 6 bases and J 6 bases; bases outside gene matches: 3. The CDR3 spells CACGTGFQPQHF. The CDR3 nucleotides read TGTGCCTGCGGGACAGGGTTTCAGCCCCAGCATTTT.

The rearrangement links TRBV19 to TRBJ2-7; TRBD1 matches at 7 bases. From germline, CDR1 is LNHDA and CDR2 SQIVND (reference sequence). This CDR3 is 15 amino acids long. After removal of 2 bases from V and 3 bases from J, the junction contained 7 bases not matched to a gene. The CDR3 region is CASSIRGQQNYEQYF. The CDR3 DNA sequence: TGTGCCAGTAGTATACGGGGACAGCAGAACTACGAGCAGTACTTC. The whole variable domain, filled in from reference TRBV19 and TRBJ2-7, reads DGGITQSPKYLFRKEGQNVTLSCEQNLNHDAMYWYRQDPGQGLRLIYYSQIVNDFQKGDIAEGYSVSREKKESFPLTVTSAQKNPTAFYLCASSIRGQQNYEQYFGPGTRLTVT.

The V and J genes are TRBV7-3 and TRBJ1-2; D is undetermined. CDR1 is SGHTA and CDR2 is FQGTGA in the germline V gene. V shed 1 base and J shed 5 bases, with 8 bases lying between them. This CDR3 has 13 amino acids. CDR3 coding DNA: TGTGCCAGCAGCTTAATGTCGGGGTATGGCTACACCTTC. Translation gives CASSLMSGYGYTF.